Listed here are 30 T cell receptor beta chains from one sample, sequenced in a study of monozygotic twins with inflammatory bowel disease. From its re-call of the 5' RACE reads, TCRdb lists each CDR3 protein once, without DNA. This sample's table reports fewer than 200,000 distinct CDR3 sequences. Sequencing used blood. These TCRs come from a human donor with ulcerative colitis or Crohn's disease, or a healthy co-twin of an affected twin (not recorded which).

The genes are TRBV7-2 and TRBJ2-4. Germline CDR1 is SGHTA and CDR2 is FQGNSA. CDR3 length: 15 residues. The CDR3 protein is CASSLPGLAKNIQYF.

The CDR3 reads CASSLSPSGSGNTIYF. The V call is TRBV27, the J call TRBJ1-3. Looked up from germline, CDR1 is MNHEY and CDR2 is SMNVEV (reference sequence). The CDR3 is made up of 16 amino acids.

The J gene is TRBJ2-7, the V gene TRBV12-5; the TCRdb D gene call, TRBD1, has no DNA to confirm it. Germline CDR1 is LGHNT and CDR2 is FRNRAP. CDR3 length: 14 amino acids. The chain's CDR3 is CASAPGQGYYEQYF.

The chain links TRBV20-1 to TRBJ2-2; TCRdb reports TRBD1, a call that lacks DNA to check it against. The length of the CDR3 is 16 residues. Germline CDR1 is DFQATT and CDR2 is SNEGSKA (reference sequence). CDR3 sequence reads: CSARDRGGKHTGELFF.

The chain is built from TRBV5-1 and TRBJ2-6; TCRdb indicates TRBD1, and absent DNA this call remains unverified. The germline V gene has CDR1 SGHRS and CDR2 YFSETQ. This CDR3 is built from 17 residues. The CDR3 sequence is CASSLGTAGSGANVLTF.

The V and J genes are TRBV7-2 and TRBJ2-7; no DNA is available, so the TRBD1 call from TCRdb remains unchecked. From germline, CDR1 is SGHTA and CDR2 FQGNSA. This CDR3 has 15 amino acids. The CDR3 is CASGLLAVTGYEQYF.

The V and J genes are TRBV7-2 and TRBJ1-6. Germline-derived CDR1 and CDR2 are SGHTA and FQGNSA. This CDR3 contains 14 residues. The CDR3 sequence: CASSLVDYNSPLHF.

This rearrangement joins TRBV9 to TRBJ2-2; TCRdb's assignment of TRBD1 cannot be checked, as there is no DNA. The germline V gene has CDR1 SGDLS and CDR2 YYNGEE. This CDR3 contains 15 residues. The CDR3 spells CASSAVLGGAGELFF. Full variable domain (remainder filled in from reference TRBV9 and TRBJ2-2): DSGVTQTPKHLITATGQRVTLRCSPRSGDLSVYWYQQSLDQGLQFLIQYYNGEERAKGNILERFSAQQFPDLHSELNLSSLELGDSALYFCASSAVLGGAGELFFGEGSRLTVL.

The CDR3 loop is CAISDGQNDYGYTF. The chain recombines TRBV10-3 with TRBJ1-2; TCRdb returns TRBD1, unconfirmable since there is no DNA. The CDR3 consists of 14 residues. Germline V lookup: CDR1 ENHRY, CDR2 SYGVKD.

The chain recombines TRBV28 with TRBJ1-2. CDR1 and CDR2 (germline): MDHEN, SYDVKM. This CDR3 spans 12 amino acids. CDR3 loop: CASSAVPRGYTF.

The V call is TRBV29-1, the J call TRBJ2-2; no DNA is available, so the TRBD2 call from TCRdb remains unchecked. This CDR3 is built from 15 residues. Germline-derived CDR1 and CDR2 are SQVTM and ANQGSEA. CDR3 residues: CSVAGATYLSGELFF.

The J gene is TRBJ1-5, the V gene TRBV4-2. This CDR3 comprises 16 residues. Germline CDR1 reads LGHNA; CDR2 reads YNFKEQ. Here the CDR3 reads CASSQDAAGGDQPQHF.

The rearrangement joins TRBV10-1 to TRBJ2-7. Germline V CDR1 and CDR2: WNHNN, SYGVQD (reference sequence). CDR3 size: 14 residues. The CDR3 loop is CASSESGTTYEQYF.

The rearrangement uses TRBV12-3 or TRBV12-4 and TRBJ2-1. This CDR3 has 12 amino acids. The CDR3 spells CASRPSGYEQFF.

The rearrangement uses TRBV7-6 and TRBJ1-6; absent DNA, TCRdb's TRBD1 call cannot be checked. CDR1 and CDR2 from the germline V gene are SGHVS and FNYEAQ. The CDR3 covers 18 residues. CDR3 loop: CASSPLLRGSGYNSPLHF.

The chain combines TRBV10-3 with TRBJ2-1; TCRdb indicates TRBD2, and absent DNA this call remains unverified. The V gene's germline CDR1 is ENHRY and CDR2 SYGVKD. This CDR3 spans 13 amino acids. CDR3 sequence: CAISGTSGNEQFF.

The chain has TRBV10-1 and TRBJ2-1. The CDR3 consists of 15 residues. Germline CDR1 WNHNN, CDR2 SYGVQD (reference sequence). CDR3 protein: CASSESTTMDNEQFF.

The gene calls are TRBV5-1 and TRBJ2-5; there is no DNA to check the TCRdb D call of TRBD1. The CDR3 contains 14 residues. The germline V gene has CDR1 SGHRS and CDR2 YFSETQ. This CDR3 reads CASSSRGGQETQYF. Full variable domain (remainder filled in from reference TRBV5-1 and TRBJ2-5): KAGVTQTPRYLIKTRGQQVTLSCSPISGHRSVSWYQQTPGQGLQFLFEYFSETQRNKGNFPGRFSGRQFSNSRSEMNVSTLELGDSALYLCASSSRGGQETQYFGPGTRLLVL.

The J gene is TRBJ2-2, the V gene TRBV7-8. Germline values: CDR1 SGHVS, CDR2 FQNEAQ. CDR3 size: 17 residues. Here the CDR3 reads CASSIVGRTLNTGELFF.

This rearrangement joins TRBV11-3 to TRBJ2-1. CDR1 SGHNT and CDR2 YENEEA come from the germline V gene. CDR3 length equals 16 residues. The CDR3 sequence is CASSLGGQGVHNEQFF.

CDR3: CASSGGGPGEYNEQFF. This chain joins TRBV5-4 and TRBJ2-1; TCRdb reports TRBD1, a call that lacks DNA to check it against. The CDR3 loop spans 16 amino acids. Germline loops: CDR1 SGHNT, CDR2 YYREEE (reference sequence).

CDR3 in amino acids: CSASGLAEGLGTQYF. V and J are TRBV20-1 and TRBJ2-3; lacking DNA, the TRBD2 call made by TCRdb goes unchecked. Germline V gene sequence: CDR1 DFQATT, CDR2 SNEGSKA (reference sequence). This CDR3 region has 15 residues.

J is TRBJ1-5 and V is TRBV18. Germline V CDR1 and CDR2: KGHSH, LQKENI. The CDR3 is 14 residues long. The CDR3 spells CASSPRQNNQPQHF.

V and J are TRBV7-6 and TRBJ2-5; the TCRdb call, TRBD2, lacks DNA for checking. The CDR3 loop spans 16 amino acids. Germline lookup yields CDR1 SGHVS and CDR2 FNYEAQ. The CDR3 protein is CASTPRVPSFQETQYF.

The chain couples TRBV7-8 to TRBJ2-7; TCRdb gives TRBD1 as the D gene, but with no DNA this cannot be confirmed. CDR1 and CDR2 (germline): SGHVS, FQNEAQ. CDR3 length: 15 amino acids. This CDR3 is CASSFGQGASYEQYF.

The rearrangement links TRBV20-1 to TRBJ2-5; the TRBD1 assignment by TCRdb is unverifiable without DNA. Germline V gives CDR1 DFQATT, CDR2 SNEGSKA (reference sequence). The CDR3 is 13 amino acids. The CDR3 reads CSASQGSRETQYF.

V usage is TRBV12-3 or TRBV12-4 and J usage is TRBJ2-7; TCRdb designates TRBD2, a call that cannot be tested without DNA. There are 15 residues in the CDR3. The CDR3: CASSSPGLVSYEQYF.

This chain connects TRBV28 to TRBJ2-5; the TCRdb D gene call, TRBD2, has no DNA to confirm it. Germline V gene lookup returns CDR1 MDHEN and CDR2 SYDVKM. The CDR3 extends over 16 amino acids. Here the CDR3 reads CASSPSGTSEQETQYF.

V and J are TRBV4-1 and TRBJ1-1; as DNA is missing, the TRBD1 call by TCRdb cannot be tested. This CDR3 spans 15 amino acids. Per the germline V gene, CDR1 is MGHRA and CDR2 is YSYEKL. CDR3 loop: CASSPRDRGPTEAFF.

The rearrangement links TRBV20-1 to TRBJ2-1; TCRdb's D call of TRBD2 is untestable without DNA. CDR1 DFQATT and CDR2 SNEGSKA come from the germline V gene (reference sequence). The CDR3 has 13 amino acids. The CDR3 sequence: CSARGLVYNEQFF.